This T cell receptor (beta chain) was retrieved from a study of blood T cells in healthy people across ages. Study results and limitations: Total diversity from one million sequenced T cells was likely underestimated.

Primed by a sample-barcoded 5' primer and a J-beta primer mix, a second PCR proceeded for about 6 to 12 cycles. Each cDNA molecule was tagged by a template-switch adaptor with 12 random nucleotides. TCRdb fed the 5' RACE reads into MiXCR, producing one record per CDR3 protein. Of some 1.5 million distinct CDR3 sequences in the sample, over 25% were seen once. This CDR3 comprises 15 residues. The V gene end was trimmed by 4 bases and the J gene end by 8 bases; junction bases not matched to a gene: 12. Germline assignment: CDR1 MNHEY and CDR2 SVGEGT. This clonotype was observed a few times. Its antigen is not known.

The V and J genes are TRBV6-2 or TRBV6-3 and TRBJ1-2, with TRBD1 matching over 8 bases. Source material: blood. This sequence was found in a woman in her 30s in good health. The CDR3 here is CASSFAAGRGQGYTF. CDR3 DNA: TGTGCCAGCAGTTTCGCCGCGGGCAGGGGGCAAGGCTACACCTTC.